The T cell receptor beta chain described here comes from a study of CD8+CD57+ T cells in acquired aplastic anemia. Background on the study: The study obtained an average of 3.2 ug of DNA from sorted CD4+ and CD8+ cells.

Germline assignment: CDR1 SEHNR and CDR2 FQNEAQ (reference sequence). CDR3 length: 12 residues. The ends were cut back, 2 bases at V and 6 bases at J, with 5 bases in the middle. Using genomic DNA as the template, TCR beta VDJ and CDR3 profiling was carried out. TCRdb used MiXCR to reprocess the reads, holding one entry per CDR3 protein. The sample holds some 160,000 distinct CDR3 sequences, roughly 48% seen once. An expansion of CD8+CD57+ cells by flow cytometry had been shown in patients chosen for sequencing. Every patient was diagnosed with severe acquired aplastic anemia. Receipt of therapy had not occurred in any patient by the time of blood sampling.

The chain employs TRBV7-9 and TRBJ2-1; D is undetermined. Sequenced sample: sorted CD4+, CD8+, or CD8+CD57+ T cells (not recorded which) from PBMCs. The TCR was taken from a human donor with aplastic anemia. The CDR3 loop reads CASSLITNEQFF. In nucleotides, the CDR3 is TGTGCCAGCAGCTTAATAACCAATGAGCAGTTCTTC.